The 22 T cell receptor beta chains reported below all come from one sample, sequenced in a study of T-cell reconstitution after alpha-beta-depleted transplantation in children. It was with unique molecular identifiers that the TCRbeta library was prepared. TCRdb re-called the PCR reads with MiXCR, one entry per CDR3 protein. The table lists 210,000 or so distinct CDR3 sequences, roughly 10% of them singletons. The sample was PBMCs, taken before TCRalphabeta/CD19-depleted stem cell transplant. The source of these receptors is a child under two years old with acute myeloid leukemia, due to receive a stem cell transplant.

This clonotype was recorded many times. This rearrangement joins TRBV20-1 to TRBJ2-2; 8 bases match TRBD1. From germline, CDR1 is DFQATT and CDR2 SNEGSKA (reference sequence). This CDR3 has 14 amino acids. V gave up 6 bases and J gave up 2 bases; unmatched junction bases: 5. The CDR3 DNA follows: TGCAGTGCCCCGGACAGGGCTAACACCGGGGAGCTGTTTTTT. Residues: CSAPDRANTGELFF.

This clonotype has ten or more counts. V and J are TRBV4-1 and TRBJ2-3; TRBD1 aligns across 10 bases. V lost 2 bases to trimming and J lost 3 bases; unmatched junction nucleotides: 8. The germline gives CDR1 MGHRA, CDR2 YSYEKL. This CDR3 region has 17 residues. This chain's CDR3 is CASSQIRQGATTDTQYF. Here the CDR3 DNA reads TGCGCCAGCAGCCAAATAAGACAGGGGGCAACGACAGATACGCAGTATTTT.

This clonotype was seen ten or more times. The CDR3 coding sequence is TGTGCCAGCAGCTCTCCCGGGACTAGCAATGAGCAGTTCTTC. Translated, it gives CASSSPGTSNEQFF. The chain recombines TRBV7-2 with TRBJ2-1; 8 bases align to TRBD2. From germline, CDR1 is SGHTA and CDR2 FQGNSA. The V gene end was trimmed by 4 bases and the J gene end by 6 bases; junction bases not matched to a gene: 5. The CDR3 has 14 residues. Filled out from reference TRBV7-2 and TRBJ2-1, the complete variable domain reads GAGVSQSPSNKVTEKGKDVELRCDPISGHTALYWYRQSLGQGLEFLIYFQGNSAPDKSGLPSDRFSAERTGGSVSTLTIQRTQQEDSAVYLCASSSPGTSNEQFFGPGTRLTVL.

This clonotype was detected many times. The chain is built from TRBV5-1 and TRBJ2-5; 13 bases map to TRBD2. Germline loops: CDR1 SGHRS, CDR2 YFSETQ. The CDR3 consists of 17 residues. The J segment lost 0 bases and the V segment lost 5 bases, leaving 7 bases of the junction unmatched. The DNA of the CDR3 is TGCGCCAGCAGTCGGACTAGCGGGGGTCGGTACCAAGAGACCCAGTACTTC. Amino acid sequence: CASSRTSGGRYQETQYF.

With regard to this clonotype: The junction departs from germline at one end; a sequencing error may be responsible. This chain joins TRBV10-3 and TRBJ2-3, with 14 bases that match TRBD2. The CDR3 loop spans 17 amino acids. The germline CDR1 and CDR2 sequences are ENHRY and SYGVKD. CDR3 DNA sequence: TGTGCCATCACCACCCTGACTAGCGGGAGGGGGAGAGATACGCAGTATTTC. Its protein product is CAITTLTSGRGRDTQYF.

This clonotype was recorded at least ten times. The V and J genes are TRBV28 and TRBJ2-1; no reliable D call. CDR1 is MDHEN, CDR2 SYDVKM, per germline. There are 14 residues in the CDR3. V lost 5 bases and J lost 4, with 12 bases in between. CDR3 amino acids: CASSLPGVYNEQFF. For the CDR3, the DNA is TGTGCCAGCAGTCTCCCTGGAGTGTACAATGAGCAGTTCTTC.

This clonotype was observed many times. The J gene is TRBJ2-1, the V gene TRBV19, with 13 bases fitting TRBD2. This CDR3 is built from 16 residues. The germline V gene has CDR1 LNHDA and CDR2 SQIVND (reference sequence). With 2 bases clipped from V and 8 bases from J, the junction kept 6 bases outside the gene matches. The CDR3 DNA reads TGTGCCAGTAGTATATTTTCACTAGCGGGAGGGGATGAGCAGTTCTTC. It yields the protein CASSIFSLAGGDEQFF. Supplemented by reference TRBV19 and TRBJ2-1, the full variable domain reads DGGITQSPKYLFRKEGQNVTLSCEQNLNHDAMYWYRQDPGQGLRLIYYSQIVNDFQKGDIAEGYSVSREKKESFPLTVTSAQKNPTAFYLCASSIFSLAGGDEQFFGPGTRLTVL.

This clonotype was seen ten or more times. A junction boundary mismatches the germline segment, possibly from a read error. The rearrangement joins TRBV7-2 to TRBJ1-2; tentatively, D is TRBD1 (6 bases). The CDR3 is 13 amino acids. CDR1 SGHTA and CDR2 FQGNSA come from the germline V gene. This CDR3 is CASSLGRGYGYTF. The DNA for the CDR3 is TGTGCCAGCAGTTTAGGCAGGGGCTATGGCTACACCTTC.

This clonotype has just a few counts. The CDR3 here is CASSERSLTYEQYF. CDR3 nucleotide sequence: TGCGCCAGCAGTGAGCGAAGCCTAACCTACGAGCAGTACTTC. The chain combines TRBV10-2 with TRBJ2-7; D unclear. The CDR3 contains 14 residues. V lost 2 bases, J lost 2 bases, and 10 bases lay in between. The V gene's germline CDR1 is WSHSY and CDR2 SAAADI.

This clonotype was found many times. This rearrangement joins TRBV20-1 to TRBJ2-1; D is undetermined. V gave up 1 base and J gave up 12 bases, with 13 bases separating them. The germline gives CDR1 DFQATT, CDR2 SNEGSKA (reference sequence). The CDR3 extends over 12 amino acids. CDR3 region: CSARAYPVVQFF. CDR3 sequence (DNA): TGCAGTGCTAGAGCATATCCCGTAGTGCAGTTCTTC.

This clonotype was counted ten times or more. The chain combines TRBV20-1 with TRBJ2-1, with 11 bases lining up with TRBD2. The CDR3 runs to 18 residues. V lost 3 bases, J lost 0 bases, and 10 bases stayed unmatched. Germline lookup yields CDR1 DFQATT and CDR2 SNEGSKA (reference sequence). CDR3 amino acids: CSASLLAGVHSSYNEQFF. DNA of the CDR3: TGCAGTGCTAGCCTACTAGCGGGAGTCCATAGCTCCTACAATGAGCAGTTCTTC.

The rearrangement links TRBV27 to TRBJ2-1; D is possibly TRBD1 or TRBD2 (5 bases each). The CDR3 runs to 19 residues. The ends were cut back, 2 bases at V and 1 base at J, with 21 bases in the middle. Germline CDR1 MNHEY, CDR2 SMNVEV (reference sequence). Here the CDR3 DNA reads TGTGCCAGCAGTTTACTCCTCGGATGGGGGAAGGTATCCTACAATGAGCAGTTCTTC. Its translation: CASSLLLGWGKVSYNEQFF.

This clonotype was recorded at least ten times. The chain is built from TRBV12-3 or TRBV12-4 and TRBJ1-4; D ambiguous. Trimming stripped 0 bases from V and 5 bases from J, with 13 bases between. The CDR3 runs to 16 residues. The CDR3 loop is CASSLASGLGNEKLFF. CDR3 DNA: TGTGCCAGCAGTTTAGCTTCCGGGCTGGGGAATGAAAAACTGTTTTTT.

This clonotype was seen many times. The DNA for the CDR3 is TGCGCCAGCAGCCAAGCGGGGGAAGGTCGGCGGGCGTCCTACAATGAGCAGTTCTTC. It codes for CASSQAGEGRRASYNEQFF. J is TRBJ2-1 and V is TRBV4-3, with D possibly TRBD2 on 6 matching bases. Trimming cost V 1 base and J 1 base, with 20 bases left between them. The CDR3 length is 19 residues. Germline V gene sequence: CDR1 LGHNA, CDR2 YSLEER.

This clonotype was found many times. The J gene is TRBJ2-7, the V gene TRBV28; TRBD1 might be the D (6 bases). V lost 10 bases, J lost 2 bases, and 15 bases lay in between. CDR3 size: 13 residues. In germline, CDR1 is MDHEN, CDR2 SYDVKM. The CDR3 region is CATSPTGTYEQYF. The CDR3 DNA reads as TGTGCCACTTCCCCAACAGGGACCTACGAGCAGTACTTC.

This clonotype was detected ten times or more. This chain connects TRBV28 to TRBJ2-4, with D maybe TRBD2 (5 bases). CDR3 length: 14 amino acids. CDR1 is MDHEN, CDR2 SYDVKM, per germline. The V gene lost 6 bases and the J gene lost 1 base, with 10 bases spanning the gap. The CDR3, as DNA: TGTGCCAGCAGCCTGGGGAGTGCCAAAAACATTCAGTACTTC. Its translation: CASSLGSAKNIQYF. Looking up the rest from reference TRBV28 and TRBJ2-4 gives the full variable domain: DVKVTQSSRYLVKRTGEKVFLECVQDMDHENMFWYRQDPGLGLRLIYFSYDVKMKEKGDIPEGYSVSREKKERFSLILESASTNQTSMYLCASSLGSAKNIQYFGAGTRLSVL.

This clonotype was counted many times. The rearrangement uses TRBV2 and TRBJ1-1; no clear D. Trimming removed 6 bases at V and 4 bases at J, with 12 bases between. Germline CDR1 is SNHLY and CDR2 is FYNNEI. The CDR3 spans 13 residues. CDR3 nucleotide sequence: TGTGCCAGCAGCTCCCTACTCAGCACTGAAGCTTTCTTT. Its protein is CASSSLLSTEAFF.

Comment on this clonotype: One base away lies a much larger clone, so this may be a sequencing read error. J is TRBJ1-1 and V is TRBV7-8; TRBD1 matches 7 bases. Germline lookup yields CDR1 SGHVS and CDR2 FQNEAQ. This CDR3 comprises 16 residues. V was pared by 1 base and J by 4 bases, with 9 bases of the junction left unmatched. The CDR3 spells CASSLVGQPMGTEAFF. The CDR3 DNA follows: TGTGCCAGCAGCTTAGTGGGACAGCCCATGGGCACTGAAGCTTTCTTT. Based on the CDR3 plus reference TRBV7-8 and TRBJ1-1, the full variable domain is GAGVSQSPRYKVAKRGQDVALRCDPISGHVSLFWYQQALGQGPEFLTYFQNEAQLDKSGLPSDRFFAERPEGSVSTLKIQRTQQEDSAVYLCASSLVGQPMGTEAFFGQGTRLTVV.

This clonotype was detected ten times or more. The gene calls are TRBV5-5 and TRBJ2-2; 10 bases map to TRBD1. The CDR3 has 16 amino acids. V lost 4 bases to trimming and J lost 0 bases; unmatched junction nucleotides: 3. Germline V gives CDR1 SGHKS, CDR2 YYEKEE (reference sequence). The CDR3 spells CASSQGQGSNTGELFF. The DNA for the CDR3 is TGTGCCAGCAGCCAGGGACAGGGGTCGAACACCGGGGAGCTGTTTTTT.

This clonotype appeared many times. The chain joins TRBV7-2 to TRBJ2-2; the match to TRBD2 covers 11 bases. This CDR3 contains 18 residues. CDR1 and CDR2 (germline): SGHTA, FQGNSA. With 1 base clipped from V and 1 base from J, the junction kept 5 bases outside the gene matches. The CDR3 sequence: CASSLVLAGGGNTGELFF. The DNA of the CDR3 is TGTGCCAGCAGCTTAGTGCTAGCGGGAGGCGGGAACACCGGGGAGCTGTTTTTT.

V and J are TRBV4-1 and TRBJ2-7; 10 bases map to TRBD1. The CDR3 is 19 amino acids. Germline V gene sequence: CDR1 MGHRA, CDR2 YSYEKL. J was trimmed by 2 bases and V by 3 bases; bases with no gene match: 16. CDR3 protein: CASSQFQTGGPSATYEQYF. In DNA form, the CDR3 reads TGCGCCAGCAGCCAGTTCCAGACAGGGGGCCCCTCCGCAACCTACGAGCAGTACTTC.

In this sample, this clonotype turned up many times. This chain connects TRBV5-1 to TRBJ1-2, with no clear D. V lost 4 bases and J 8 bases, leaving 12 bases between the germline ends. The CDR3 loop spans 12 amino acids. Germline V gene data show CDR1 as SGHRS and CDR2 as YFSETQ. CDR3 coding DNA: TGCGCCAGCAGCCACGGCTTGGGAGGCTACACCTTC. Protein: CASSHGLGGYTF.